This is a list of T cell receptor beta chains from one sample in a study of blood T cell repertoires in COVID-19. The assay was immunoSEQ multiplex PCR, and TCRdb's table has in-frame clones only and misses some. The sample carries under 150,000 clones, more than 80% recorded once. Sequenced sample: peripheral blood. The receptors shown here come from a human donor in a cohort sampled during active COVID-19. Each CDR3 is given with its conserved first and last residue. Each record gives: CDR3 length, D gene, clone size, J gene, V gene, CDR3 DNA, CDR3 protein. A D gene is named only where the DNA matches it firmly. Size values are once, few and many counts, or a class for expanded clones, and some rows have none.

>15|.|.|TRBJ1-1|TRBV5-1
TGCGCCAGCAGCTCTTTGGAGGGATCGAACACTGAAGCTTTCTTT
CASSSLEGSNTEAFF
>16|TRBD1|.|TRBJ1-6|TRBV10-2
TGCGCCAGCAGTACCGGACAGGGGGGGAATAATTCACCCCTCCACTTT
CASSTGQGGNNSPLHF
>14|TRBD2|few|TRBJ2-3|TRBV6-4
TGTGCCAGCAGTGAGCGGGGGGGCACAGATACGCAGTATTTT
CASSERGGTDTQYF
>15|.|.|TRBJ1-1|TRBV5-1
TGCGCCAGCAGCTTGGAGATGCAGACAAACACTGAAGCTTTCTTT
CASSLEMQTNTEAFF
>15|TRBD1|.|TRBJ2-1|TRBV11-3
TGTGCCAGCAGCGGGACAGAAAGCTCCTACAATGAGCAGTTCTTC
CASSGTESSYNEQFF
>15|TRBD1|.|TRBJ2-1|TRBV11-1
TGTGCCAGCAGCTTGCCGGGACAGGGGCGATATGAGCAGTTCTTC
CASSLPGQGRYEQFF
>14|.|few|TRBJ2-3|TRBV7-2
TGTGCCAGCAGCTTAAGACAGGCCCAAGGTACGCAGTATTTT
CASSLRQAQGTQYF
>17|TRBD2|.|TRBJ2-3|TRBV7-2
TGTGCCAGCAGCTTAGCGCCAGCGGGGATTGGCACAGATACGCAGTATTTT
CASSLAPAGIGTDTQYF
>12|.|.|TRBJ1-2|TRBV30
TGTGCCTGGAGTGTACAGGGTCCTGGCTACACCTTC
CAWSVQGPGYTF
>13|.|.|TRBJ1-2|TRBV19
TGTGCCAGTAAACGCGGCAGGGTCTATGGCTACACCTTC
CASKRGRVYGYTF
>15|TRBD2|.|TRBJ2-7|TRBV27
TGTGCCAGCAGTTTTCAGGCGGGGGTTTCTTACGAGCAGTACTTC
CASSFQAGVSYEQYF
>18|TRBD1|.|TRBJ2-7|TRBV15
TGTGCCACCAGCAGAGAAAAGTCCCCGGGACAGAGCTCCTACGAGCAGTACTTC
CATSREKSPGQSSYEQYF
>17|.|.|TRBJ1-1|TRBV15
TGTGCCACCAGCCCACTACTAGGGCAGGGGAAGAACACTGAAGCTTTCTTT
CATSPLLGQGKNTEAFF
>15|TRBD2|.|TRBJ2-5|TRBV2
TGTGCCAGCAGCCACCGGACTAGCGGGGGGGAGACCCAGTACTTC
CASSHRTSGGETQYF
>14|.|.|TRBJ2-5|TRBV5-1
TGCGCCAGCAGCATACAAGGGGCACAAGAGACCCAGTACTTC
CASSIQGAQETQYF
>15|TRBD2|.|TRBJ2-3|TRBV11-3
TGTGCCAGCAGCCCTAGCGGGGGCAGCACAGATACGCAGTATTTT
CASSPSGGSTDTQYF
>13|TRBD1|.|TRBJ2-1|TRBV12-3/TRBV12-4
TGTGCCAGCAGCTCCCCCGGACAGGGCTTTCCGTTCTTC
CASSSPGQGFPFF
>12|.|.|TRBJ1-2|TRBV29-1
TGCAGCGTTTTTCGAACGGACTATGGCTACACCTTC
CSVFRTDYGYTF
>14|TRBD1|.|TRBJ1-1|TRBV3-1/TRBV3-2
TGTGCCAGCAGGTCGGACAGGGGAGACACTGAAGCTTTCTTT
CASRSDRGDTEAFF
>16|.|.|TRBJ1-1|TRBV27
TGTGCCAGCAGTTTACGACAGGTCGGCCCAGCCACTGAAGCTTTCTTT
CASSLRQVGPATEAFF
>12|TRBD1|.|TRBJ1-2|TRBV6-5
TGTGCCAGCAGAGACGGACAGGCTGGCTACACCTTC
CASRDGQAGYTF
>13|.|.|TRBJ2-5|TRBV15
TGTGCCACCAGCAGGGGGAGCTGGGAGACCCAGTACTTC
CATSRGSWETQYF
>16|TRBD2|.|TRBJ2-3|TRBV6-1
TGTGCCAGCAGTGAAGCGCGATCTAGCGGGGTAGGGACGCAGTATTTT
CASSEARSSGVGTQYF
>16|TRBD1|.|TRBJ1-4|TRBV5-5
TGTGCCAGCAGCTTGGATAGACAGGGTGGGAATGAAAAACTGTTTTTT
CASSLDRQGGNEKLFF
>16|TRBD1|few|TRBJ2-3|TRBV24-1
TGTGCCACCAGTGACCCCGGACAGGAGTACACAGATACGCAGTATTTT
CATSDPGQEYTDTQYF
>14|.|once|TRBJ1-5|TRBV7-8
TGTGCCAGCAGCCACCCGGGGAGCAATCAGCCCCAGCATTTT
CASSHPGSNQPQHF
>14|TRBD1|.|TRBJ2-7|TRBV27
TGTGCCAGCAGATGGGGGACAGGGTCCTACGAGCAGTACTTC
CASRWGTGSYEQYF
>15|TRBD2|.|TRBJ2-7|TRBV28
TGTGCCAGCAGCCCCCTAGCGGGGGGGCGGAGCGAGCAGTACTTC
CASSPLAGGRSEQYF
>17|.|few|TRBJ2-1|TRBV7-2
TGTGCCAGCAGCTTAGTCGACCTAGAGATAAACTACAATGAGCAGTTCTTC
CASSLVDLEINYNEQFF
>17|TRBD1|.|TRBJ1-1|TRBV5-6
TGTGCCAGCAGCTTGGGGCAGGGGGTCGGGCGGAACACTGAAGCTTTCTTT
CASSLGQGVGRNTEAFF
>15|TRBD2|.|TRBJ2-5|TRBV28
TGTGCCAGCAGTTTTGCTAGCGGGGGGGTAGAGACCCAGTACTTC
CASSFASGGVETQYF
>14|.|.|TRBJ2-3|TRBV9
TGTGCCAGCAGCGTAGCTGCAGGGCCAGATACGCAGTATTTT
CASSVAAGPDTQYF